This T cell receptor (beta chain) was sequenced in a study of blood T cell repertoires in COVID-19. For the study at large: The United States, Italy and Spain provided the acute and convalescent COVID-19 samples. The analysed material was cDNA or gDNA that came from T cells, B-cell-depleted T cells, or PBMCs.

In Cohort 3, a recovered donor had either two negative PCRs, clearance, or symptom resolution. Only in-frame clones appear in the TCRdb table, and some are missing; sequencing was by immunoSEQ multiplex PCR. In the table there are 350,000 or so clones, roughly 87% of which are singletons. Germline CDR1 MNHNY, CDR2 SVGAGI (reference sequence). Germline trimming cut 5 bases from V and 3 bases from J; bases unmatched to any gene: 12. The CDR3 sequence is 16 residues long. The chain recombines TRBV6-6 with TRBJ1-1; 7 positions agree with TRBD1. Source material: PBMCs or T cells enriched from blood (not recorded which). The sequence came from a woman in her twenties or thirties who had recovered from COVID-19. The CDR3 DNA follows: TGTGCCAGCAGTAGGACTACAGGGGCCGCGGACACTGAAGCTTTCTTT. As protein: CASSRTTGAADTEAFF.